This T cell receptor beta chain comes out of a study of cytomegalovirus exposure and HLA in healthy donors. General study points: One cluster of highly shared sequence variants probably arose as a sequencing artifact.

Concerning this clone: The target antigen is unknown.

The PCR had 60 Vbeta and 13 Jbeta primers. Profiling relied on immunoSEQ multiplex PCR, and the TCRdb table lists in-frame clones only, not all of them. The sample includes about 110,000 clones, 65% to 80% of them seen just once. The TCR was taken from a male donor in good health and CMV-seronegative. The sequenced sample was PBMCs.

CDR3 sequence (DNA): TGTGCCAGCAGTCAAGACAGGTATTATGGCTACACCTTC. Its translation is CASSQDRYYGYTF. The chain recombines TRBV6-5 with TRBJ1-2; tentative D call: TRBD1 (6 bases). Germline values: CDR1 MNHEY, CDR2 SVGAGI. The CDR3 has 13 amino acids. Trimming left V 5 bases short and J 5 bases short, with 12 bases between.